The 20 T cell receptor beta chains listed next were all sequenced from one sample in a study of T cells in Graves' hyperthyroidism and ophthalmopathy. Amplification of TCR beta CDR3 regions used RNA as the template. With the HTBI primer set, the TCR CDR3 went through a first round of RT-PCR. TCRdb reprocessed the multiplex PCR reads via MiXCR and lists one record per CDR3 protein. The sample has a few hundred thousand distinct CDR3 sequences; approximately 13% are singletons. The material sequenced was blood. These TCRs come from a woman between 35 and 50 years old with Graves' ophthalmopathy.

This clonotype was observed many times. The chain carries TRBV7-2 and TRBJ2-1, with 8 nucleotides matching TRBD2. V dropped 1 base and J dropped 0; count of bases not matched to a gene: 5. The CDR3 consists of 17 residues. CDR1 SGHTA and CDR2 FQGNSA come from the germline V gene. The CDR3 coding sequence is TGTGCCAGCAGCTTAGAGTCCGGGACTAGCTCCTACAATGAGCAGTTCTTC. Protein sequence: CASSLESGTSSYNEQFF.

The chain carries TRBV6-1 and TRBJ2-7; 10 bases fit TRBD1. In germline, CDR1 is MNHNS, CDR2 SASEGT. The trim removed 1 base at V and 0 bases at J, leaving 0 bases unmatched. The CDR3 extends over 15 amino acids. CDR3 nucleotides: TGTGCCAGCAGTGAAGGGACAGGGGGCTCCTACGAGCAGTACGTC. This encodes CASSEGTGGSYEQYV.

The J gene is TRBJ2-7, the V gene TRBV7-9; D is perhaps TRBD1 (5 bases). Germline V gene sequence: CDR1 SEHNR, CDR2 FQNEAQ (reference sequence). The V end was cut by 4 bases, the J end by 3 bases, with 13 bases between. The CDR3 runs 14 residues. The CDR3 protein is CASSSEQDLYEQYF. CDR3 coding DNA: TGTGCCAGCAGCTCGGAACAGGATCTCTACGAGCAGTACTTC.

This clonotype was picked up a small number of times. The V call is TRBV4-1, the J call TRBJ1-2, with D perhaps TRBD1 (5 bases). The V end was cut by 0 bases, the J end by 2 bases, with 16 bases between. The CDR3 spans 17 residues. Germline CDR1 reads MGHRA; CDR2 reads YSYEKL. The CDR3 DNA reads as TGCGCCAGCAGCCAAGAACCTTCAGGGTGGAAGAACTATGGCTACACCTTC. It is translated as CASSQEPSGWKNYGYTF.

This clonotype showed up many times. This chain connects TRBV11-1 to TRBJ2-7; D may be TRBD2 (6 bases). CDR1 and CDR2 (germline): SGHAT, FQDESV (reference sequence). V was pared by 5 bases and J by 1 base, with 21 bases between. The CDR3 has 17 residues. In DNA form, the CDR3 reads TGTGCCAGCAGCGTAGGGGTCGGTGGGGACTTTTCCTACGAGCAGTACTTC. It translates to CASSVGVGGDFSYEQYF.

In its sample, this clonotype was seen many times. J is TRBJ2-7 and V is TRBV7-8, with 11 nucleotides matching TRBD1. This CDR3 is 16 amino acids long. Trimming at V came to 5 bases and at J to 3 bases, leaving 9 bases not matched to a gene. Germline CDR1 reads SGHVS; CDR2 reads FQNEAQ. This chain's CDR3 is CASSDRTGGFNYEQYF. The CDR3 bases are TGTGCCAGCAGCGATCGGACAGGGGGCTTTAACTACGAGCAGTACTTC.

This clonotype was recorded many times. This chain's CDR3 is CASSGYRTANYGYTF. The CDR3 DNA reads as TGTGCCAGCAGTGGGTACCGGACAGCAAACTATGGCTACACCTTC. V is TRBV6-1 and J is TRBJ1-2, with D perhaps TRBD1 (6 bases). V lost 4 bases to trimming and J lost 2 bases, with 14 bases between them. Germline CDR1 reads MNHNS; CDR2 reads SASEGT. CDR3 size: 15 residues.

In its sample, this clonotype was seen many times. The chain couples TRBV6-1 to TRBJ1-3, with a tentative D call TRBD1 (5 bases). This CDR3 is 15 amino acids long. V was shortened by 4 bases and J by 3 bases, with 13 bases between the two germline ends. The germline CDR1 and CDR2 sequences are MNHNS and SASEGT. CDR3 DNA: TGTGCCAGCAGTGGACAGTCCCTGGGTGGAAACACCATATATTTT. Translated: CASSGQSLGGNTIYF.

This clonotype was counted ten times or more. The rearrangement links TRBV10-3 to TRBJ2-1; a weak D match, TRBD2 (5 bases). CDR1 and CDR2 from the germline V gene are ENHRY and SYGVKD. This CDR3 comprises 14 residues. Trimming cost V 8 bases and J 0 bases, with 11 bases left between them. The CDR3 region is CAIAETSSYNEQFF. The CDR3 nucleotides are TGTGCCATCGCGGAAACTAGCTCCTACAATGAGCAGTTCTTC.

The genes are TRBV3-1 and TRBJ2-7; 8 nucleotides agree with TRBD2. From germline, CDR1 is LGHDT and CDR2 YNNKEL (reference sequence). This CDR3 spans 16 amino acids. Unmatched junction bases numbered 9, after V lost 2 bases and J lost 3 bases. This chain's CDR3 is CASSQSYGGAYYEQYF. The CDR3 DNA reads TGTGCCAGCAGCCAATCTTACGGGGGGGCCTACTACGAGCAGTACTTC.

This clonotype was detected a few times. This rearrangement joins TRBV5-6 to TRBJ1-1; D perhaps matches TRBD1 (6 bases). Trimming took 0 bases from V and 4 from J, leaving 10 bases between them. CDR3 length: 14 residues. Germline CDR1 is SGHDT and CDR2 is YYEEEE. The CDR3 sequence: CASSLGGQPTEAFF. The CDR3 nucleotides read TGTGCCAGCAGCTTGGGCGGACAGCCCACTGAAGCTTTCTTT.

The rearrangement uses TRBV20-1 and TRBJ2-1; 11 bases agree with TRBD2. J gave up 8 bases and V 3 bases, and 6 bases lay outside the gene matches. CDR3 size: 14 residues. Per the germline V gene, CDR1 is DFQATT and CDR2 is SNEGSKA (reference sequence). The CDR3 spells CSASLAGGNYEQFF. In nucleotides, the CDR3 is TGCAGTGCTAGCCTAGCGGGAGGTAATTATGAGCAGTTCTTC.

The V call is TRBV28, the J call TRBJ2-2; 15 bases map to TRBD2. This CDR3 has 16 residues. Trimming cost V 6 bases and J 10 bases; bases outside gene matches: 9. Germline assignment: CDR1 MDHEN and CDR2 SYDVKM. The CDR3 DNA is TGTGCCAGCAGCACCGGGACTAGCGGGAGGCGCGCGGAGCTGTTTTTT. It translates to CASSTGTSGRRAELFF.

Only a few counts were recorded for this clonotype. This chain uses TRBV19 with TRBJ2-1, with D tentatively TRBD1 (5 bases). In germline, CDR1 is LNHDA, CDR2 SQIVND (reference sequence). V lost 9 bases and J lost 12, with 21 bases in between. CDR3 length: 13 amino acids. The CDR3 DNA reads TGTGCCAGCACTCCCAGCGAAGGGGCGGTGCAGTTCTTC. This encodes CASTPSEGAVQFF.

This clonotype has just a few counts. J is TRBJ2-5 and V is TRBV19; 9 bases line up with TRBD2. J gave up 4 bases and V 7 bases, and 4 bases lay outside the gene matches. Germline-derived CDR1 and CDR2 are LNHDA and SQIVND (reference sequence). This CDR3 is 13 amino acids long. Written as DNA, the CDR3 is TGTGCCAGTAATGCGGGGGGGGCAGAGACCCAGTACTTC. This encodes CASNAGGAETQYF.

Only a few counts were recorded for this clonotype. The DNA of the CDR3 is TGTGCCAGCAGCTTGGCGGGTCATAATTCACCCCTCCACTTT. This encodes CASSLAGHNSPLHF. The chain recombines TRBV5-6 with TRBJ1-6; no clear D gene. Germline CDR1 is SGHDT and CDR2 is YYEEEE. This CDR3 comprises 14 residues. V dropped 0 bases and J dropped 5 bases, with 6 bases sitting between them.

This clonotype was detected ten times or more. V and J are TRBV27 and TRBJ1-5, with a possible D match to TRBD1 (5 bases). The CDR3 length is 15 residues. Trimming cost V 0 bases and J 4 bases, with 10 bases left between them. The germline V gene has CDR1 MNHEY and CDR2 SMNVEV (reference sequence). CDR3 coding DNA: TGTGCCAGCAGTTTATCTAGGTCAGGGAATCAGCCCCAGCATTTT. Translating gives CASSLSRSGNQPQHF.

This clonotype was counted ten times or more. The gene calls are TRBV10-1 and TRBJ1-2; D is unclear. CDR1 and CDR2 (germline): WNHNN, SYGVQD (reference sequence). V dropped 3 bases and J dropped 0 bases, with 11 bases sitting between them. The CDR3 runs 15 residues. In nucleotides, the CDR3 is TGCGCCAGCAGTGACTTCGCGGTTACTAACTATGGCTACACCTTC. Its protein product is CASSDFAVTNYGYTF.

Notes on this clonotype: One base away lies a much larger clone, so this may be a sequencing read error. The V gene is TRBV25-1, the J gene TRBJ2-2; 10 nucleotides align to TRBD1. The CDR3 sequence is 14 residues long. From germline, CDR1 is MGHDK and CDR2 SYGVNS. CDR3 sequence reads: CVSSRTGGSGELFF. CDR3 nucleotide sequence: TGTGTCAGCAGTAGGACAGGGGGGTCCGGGGAGCTGTTTTTT. The whole variable domain, remainder taken from reference TRBV25-1 and TRBJ2-2, is EADIYQTPRYLVIGTGKKITLECSQTMGHDKMYWYQQDPGMELHLIHYSYGVNSTEKGDLSSESTVSRIRTEHFPLTLESARPSHTSQYLCVSSRTGGSGELFFGEGSRLTVL.

The sample holds many counts of this clonotype. The chain links TRBV24-1 to TRBJ2-1; 9 bases are shared with TRBD1. V lost 7 bases, J lost 5 bases, and 8 bases stayed unmatched. CDR1 and CDR2 from the germline V gene are KGHDR and SFDVKD. The CDR3 sequence is 15 residues long. CDR3 sequence: CATRGTGGANNEQFF. CDR3 DNA: TGTGCCACCAGGGGTACAGGGGGCGCAAACAATGAGCAGTTCTTC.